A selection of T cell receptor beta chains follows, all from one sample in a study of T cells after yellow fever vaccination. MiXCR was run by TCRdb on the 5' RACE reads, yielding one entry per CDR3 protein. The top ten hold roughly a sixth of the sample, which has 500,000 to 650,000 distinct CDR3 sequences, around 17% seen once. This specimen consisted of PBMCs, obtained around 5 days after the first yellow fever vaccination. The receptors stem from a man aged 18 to 30 who received the YFV17D yellow fever vaccine. Each CDR3 is given with its conserved first and last residue.

V gene,J gene,CDR3 protein
TRBV10-3,TRBJ2-3,CAIKSRSGTDTQYF
TRBV28,TRBJ2-1,CASSFLSDRTYNEQFF
TRBV20-1,TRBJ1-5,CSARDLGRGNQPQHF
TRBV20-1,TRBJ2-7,CSARDFSQGGYYEQYF
TRBV6-5,TRBJ1-4,CASSYYPNEKLFF
TRBV27,TRBJ2-5,CASSHGDGQETQYF
TRBV5-1,TRBJ2-3,CASSSTSLGTDTQYF
TRBV29-1,TRBJ1-1,CSARGQGAWSTEAFF
TRBV20-1,TRBJ2-3,CSARSLAGRGDTQYF
TRBV5-1,TRBJ1-4,CASSWSAVGEKLFF
TRBV5-1,TRBJ2-5,CASNKEVQETQYF
TRBV24-1,TRBJ1-2,CATSDFSARALGYTF
TRBV20-1,TRBJ2-1,CSAPRGGALYNEQFF
TRBV5-1,TRBJ1-2,CASSRGEGQNYGYTF
TRBV2,TRBJ1-5,CASSGQGADQPQHF
TRBV9,TRBJ2-1,CASSVVADARAGEQFF
TRBV7-9,TRBJ2-5,CASSADVKETQYF
TRBV6-2/TRBV6-3,TRBJ1-5,CASSEGDRYGQPQHF
TRBV24-1,TRBJ2-2,CATSDRVQNTGELFF
TRBV10-3,TRBJ2-1,CAISGEMGGDEQLF
TRBV5-1,TRBJ2-1,CASRLGMGNEQFF
TRBV7-9,TRBJ2-1,CASSLTGLDEQFF
TRBV15,TRBJ2-7,CATSSQGITYEQYF
TRBV9,TRBJ1-2,CASSPGDSRYTF
TRBV3-1,TRBJ1-5,CASSQDWRQPQHF
TRBV5-4,TRBJ2-7,CASSLGSGGAYEQYF
TRBV6-1,TRBJ1-4,CASTEISGGYEVLFF